A single count supports the clone carrying this TCR beta chain. This entry comes from a study of OX40 agonist ivuxolimab in advanced cancers. The wider study: While on treatment, patients had intravenous ivuxolimab at 0.01 to 10 mg/kg every 2 weeks.

The V gene lost 7 bases and the J gene lost 4 bases, with 18 bases spanning the gap. The CDR3 totals 15 residues. CDR1 MNHEY and CDR2 SMNVEV come from the germline V gene (reference sequence). Method: immunoSEQ multiplex PCR; TCRdb's copy keeps in-frame clones and lacks some. Of 60,000 or so clones in the sample, around 82% were seen once. The cohort excluded patients with autoimmune disease history or systemic immunosuppression. Sequenced here: CD4+ or CD8+ T cells sorted from blood, sampled in a trial of the OX40 agonist ivuxolimab. This receptor was identified in an adult with an advanced solid tumor such as melanoma, head and neck, liver or kidney cancer. This chain connects TRBV27 to TRBJ2-3; D perhaps matches TRBD1 (5 bases). The CDR3 here is CASTDSEQGSDTQYF. CDR3 nucleotides: TGTGCCAGCACCGACAGTGAGCAGGGATCAGATACGCAGTATTTT.